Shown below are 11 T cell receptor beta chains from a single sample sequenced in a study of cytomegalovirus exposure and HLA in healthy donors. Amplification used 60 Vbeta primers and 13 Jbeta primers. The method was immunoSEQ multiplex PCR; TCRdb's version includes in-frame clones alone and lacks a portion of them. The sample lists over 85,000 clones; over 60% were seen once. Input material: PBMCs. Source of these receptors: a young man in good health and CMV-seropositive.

CDR3 amino acids: CASTKERGGEQYF. DNA of the CDR3: TGTGCCAGCACCAAGGAGAGGGGGGGAGAGCAGTACTTC. V gene TRBV2 combines with J gene TRBJ2-7; a possible D gene is TRBD2 (7 bases). CDR1 is SNHLY and CDR2 is FYNNEI in the germline V gene. The CDR3 runs to 13 residues. The V gene lost 7 bases and the J gene lost 7 bases, with 17 bases spanning the gap.

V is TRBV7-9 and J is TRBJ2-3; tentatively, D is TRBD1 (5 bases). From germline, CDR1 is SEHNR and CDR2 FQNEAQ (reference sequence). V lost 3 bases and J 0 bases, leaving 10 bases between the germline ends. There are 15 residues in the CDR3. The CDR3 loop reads CASSFGRESTDTQYF. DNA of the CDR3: TGTGCCAGCAGCTTCGGCAGGGAAAGCACAGATACGCAGTATTTT.

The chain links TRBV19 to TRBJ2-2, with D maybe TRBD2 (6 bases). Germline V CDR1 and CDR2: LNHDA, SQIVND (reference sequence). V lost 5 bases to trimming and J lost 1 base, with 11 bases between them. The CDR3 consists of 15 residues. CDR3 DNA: TGTGCCAGTAGTCGTAACGGGGGGAACACCGGGGAGCTGTTTTTT. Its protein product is CASSRNGGNTGELFF.

CDR3 protein: CASSSASGETYEQYF. In DNA, the CDR3 is TGTGCCAGCAGCTCGGCTAGCGGGGAGACCTACGAGCAGTACTTC. This chain uses TRBV7-6 with TRBJ2-7; 9 nucleotides line up with TRBD2. With 4 bases clipped from V and 2 bases from J, the junction kept 6 bases outside the gene matches. The CDR3 covers 15 residues. Germline loops: CDR1 SGHVS, CDR2 FNYEAQ.

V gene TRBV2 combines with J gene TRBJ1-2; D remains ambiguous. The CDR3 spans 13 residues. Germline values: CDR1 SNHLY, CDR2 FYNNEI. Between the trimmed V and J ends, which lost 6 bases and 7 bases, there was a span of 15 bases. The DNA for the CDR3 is TGTGCCAGCAGGGGTCGCGCGGCTGGTGGCTACACCTTC. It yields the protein CASRGRAAGGYTF.

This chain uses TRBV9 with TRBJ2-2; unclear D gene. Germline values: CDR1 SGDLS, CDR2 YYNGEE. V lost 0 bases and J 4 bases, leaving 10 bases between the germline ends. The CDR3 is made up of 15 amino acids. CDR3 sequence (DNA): TGTGCCAGCAGCGTAGGAGGCTTCTCCACCGGGGAGCTGTTTTTT. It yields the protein CASSVGGFSTGELFF. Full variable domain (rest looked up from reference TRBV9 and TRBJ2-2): DSGVTQTPKHLITATGQRVTLRCSPRSGDLSVYWYQQSLDQGLQFLIQYYNGEERAKGNILERFSAQQFPDLHSELNLSSLELGDSALYFCASSVGGFSTGELFFGEGSRLTVL.

The CDR3 bases are TGTGCCAGCAGCGCGACGGGACAGGGGTACTCACCCCTCCACTTT. Protein sequence: CASSATGQGYSPLHF. The chain employs TRBV5-8 and TRBJ1-6; TRBD1 agrees at 10 bases. The V segment lost 4 bases and the J segment 10 bases; nucleotides outside the gene matches: 8. This CDR3 has 15 amino acids. Looked up from germline, CDR1 is SGHTS and CDR2 is YDEGEE. The whole variable domain, remainder taken from reference TRBV5-8 and TRBJ1-6, is EAGVTQSPTHLIKTRGQQATLRCSPISGHTSVYWYQQALGLGLQFLLWYDEGEERNRGNFPPRFSGRQFPNYSSELNVNALELEDSALYLCASSATGQGYSPLHFGNGTRLTVT.

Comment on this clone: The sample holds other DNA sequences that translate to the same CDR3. The CDR3 sequence: CASSQGQGSGANVLTF. The CDR3 region has the DNA TGCGCCAGCAGCCAAGGACAGGGTTCTGGGGCCAACGTCCTGACTTTC. V and J are TRBV4-3 and TRBJ2-6; 7 bases are a match to TRBD1. Per the germline V gene, CDR1 is LGHNA and CDR2 is YSLEER. The V and J ends lost 1 base and 1 base, in that order; junction bases with no gene match: 1. This CDR3 contains 16 residues.

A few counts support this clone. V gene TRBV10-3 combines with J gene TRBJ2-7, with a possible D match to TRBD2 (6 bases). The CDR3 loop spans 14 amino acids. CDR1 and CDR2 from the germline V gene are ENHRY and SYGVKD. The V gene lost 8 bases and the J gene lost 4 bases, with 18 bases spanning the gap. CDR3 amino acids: CAISSMEGRYEQYF. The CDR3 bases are TGTGCCATCTCATCGATGGAGGGAAGGTACGAGCAGTACTTC.

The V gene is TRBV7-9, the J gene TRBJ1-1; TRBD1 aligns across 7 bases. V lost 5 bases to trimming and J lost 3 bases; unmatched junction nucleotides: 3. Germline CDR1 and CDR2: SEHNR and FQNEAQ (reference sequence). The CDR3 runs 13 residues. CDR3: CASSPGTDTEAFF. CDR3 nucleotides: TGTGCCAGCAGCCCAGGGACAGACACTGAAGCTTTCTTT.

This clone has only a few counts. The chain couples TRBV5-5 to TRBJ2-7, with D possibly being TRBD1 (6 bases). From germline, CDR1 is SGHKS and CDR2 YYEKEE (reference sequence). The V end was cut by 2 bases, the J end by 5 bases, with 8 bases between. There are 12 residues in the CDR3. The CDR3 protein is CASSFYRDEQYF. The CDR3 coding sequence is TGTGCCAGCAGCTTCTACAGGGACGAGCAGTACTTC.